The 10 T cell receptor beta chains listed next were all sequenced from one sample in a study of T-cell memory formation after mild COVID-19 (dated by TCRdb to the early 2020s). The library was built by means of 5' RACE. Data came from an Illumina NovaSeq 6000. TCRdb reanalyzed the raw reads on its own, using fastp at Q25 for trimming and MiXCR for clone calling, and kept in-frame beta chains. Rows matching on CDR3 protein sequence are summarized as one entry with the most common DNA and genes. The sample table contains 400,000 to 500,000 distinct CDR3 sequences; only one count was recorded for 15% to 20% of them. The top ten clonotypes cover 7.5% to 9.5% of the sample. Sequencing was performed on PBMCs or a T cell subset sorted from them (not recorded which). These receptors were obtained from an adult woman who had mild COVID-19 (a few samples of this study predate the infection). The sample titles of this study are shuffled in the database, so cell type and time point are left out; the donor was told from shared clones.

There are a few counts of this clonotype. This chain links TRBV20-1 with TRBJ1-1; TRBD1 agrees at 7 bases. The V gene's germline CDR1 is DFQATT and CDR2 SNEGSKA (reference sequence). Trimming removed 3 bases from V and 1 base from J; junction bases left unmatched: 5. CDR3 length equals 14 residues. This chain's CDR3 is CSASIGGGNTEAFF. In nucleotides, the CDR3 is TGCAGTGCTAGTATAGGGGGCGGGAACACTGAAGCTTTCTTT.

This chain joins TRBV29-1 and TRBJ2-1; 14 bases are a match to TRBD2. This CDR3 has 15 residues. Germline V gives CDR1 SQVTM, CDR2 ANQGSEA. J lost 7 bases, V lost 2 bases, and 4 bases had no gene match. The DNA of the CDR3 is TGCAGCGTTGAAAATGGACTAGCGGGAGGAAATGAGCAGTTCTTC. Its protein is CSVENGLAGGNEQFF.

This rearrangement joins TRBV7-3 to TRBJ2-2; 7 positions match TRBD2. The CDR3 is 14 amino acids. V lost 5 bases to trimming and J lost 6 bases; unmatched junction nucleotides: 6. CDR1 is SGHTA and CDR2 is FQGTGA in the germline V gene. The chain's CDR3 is CASSPGGFPGELFF. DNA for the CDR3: TGTGCCAGCAGCCCCGGGGGGTTCCCCGGGGAGCTGTTTTTT.

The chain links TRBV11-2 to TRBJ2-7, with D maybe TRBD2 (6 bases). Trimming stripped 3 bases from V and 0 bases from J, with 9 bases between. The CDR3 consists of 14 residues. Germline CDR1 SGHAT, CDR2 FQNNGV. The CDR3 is CASSFGGTSYEQYF. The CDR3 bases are TGTGCCAGCAGCTTTGGCGGGACCTCCTACGAGCAGTACTTC. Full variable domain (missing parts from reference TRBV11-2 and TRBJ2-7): EAGVAQSPRYKIIEKRQSVAFWCNPISGHATLYWYQQILGQGPKLLIQFQNNGVVDDSQLPKDRFSAERLKGVDSTLKIQPAKLEDSAVYLCASSFGGTSYEQYFGPGTRLTVT.

Here the CDR3 DNA reads TGTGCCAGCAGCCACGGACTAGCGGGAGCACTCTACAATGAGCAGTTCTTC. Amino acids: CASSHGLAGALYNEQFF. V is TRBV4-2 and J is TRBJ2-1, with 13 bases aligning to TRBD2. J was trimmed by 3 bases and V by 3 bases; bases with no gene match: 5. The CDR3 runs 17 residues. Germline CDR1 LGHNA, CDR2 YNFKEQ.

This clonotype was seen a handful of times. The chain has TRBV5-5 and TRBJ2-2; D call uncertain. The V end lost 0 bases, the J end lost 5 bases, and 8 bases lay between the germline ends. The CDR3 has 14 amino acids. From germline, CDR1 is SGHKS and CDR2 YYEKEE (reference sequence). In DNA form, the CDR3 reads TGTGCCAGCAGCTTGGGACAAAGGACCGGGGAGCTGTTTTTT. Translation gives CASSLGQRTGELFF.

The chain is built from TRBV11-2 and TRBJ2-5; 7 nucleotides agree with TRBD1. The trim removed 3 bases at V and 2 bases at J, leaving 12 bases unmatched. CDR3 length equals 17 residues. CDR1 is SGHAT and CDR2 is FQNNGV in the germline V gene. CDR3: CASSFFGLAQGQETQYF. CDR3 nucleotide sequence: TGTGCCAGCAGCTTTTTCGGGTTGGCACAGGGGCAAGAGACCCAGTACTTC.

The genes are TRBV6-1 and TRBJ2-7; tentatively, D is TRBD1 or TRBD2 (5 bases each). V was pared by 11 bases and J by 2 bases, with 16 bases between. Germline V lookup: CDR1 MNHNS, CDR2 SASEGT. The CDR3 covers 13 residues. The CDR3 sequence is CAVVTGLPYEQYF. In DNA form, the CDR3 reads TGTGCCGTGGTTACGGGGCTCCCCTACGAGCAGTACTTC.

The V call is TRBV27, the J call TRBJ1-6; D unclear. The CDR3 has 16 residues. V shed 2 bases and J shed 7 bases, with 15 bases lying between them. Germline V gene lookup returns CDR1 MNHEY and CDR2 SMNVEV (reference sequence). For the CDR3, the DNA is TGTGCCAGCAGTTTACCCTCCCACAAGGCAAATTCACCCCTCCACTTT. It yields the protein CASSLPSHKANSPLHF.

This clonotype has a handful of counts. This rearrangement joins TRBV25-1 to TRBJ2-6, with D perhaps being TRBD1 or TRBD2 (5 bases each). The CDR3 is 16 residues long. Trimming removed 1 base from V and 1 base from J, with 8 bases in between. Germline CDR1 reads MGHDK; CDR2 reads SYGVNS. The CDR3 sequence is CASSELWGSGANVLTF. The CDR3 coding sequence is TGTGCCAGCAGTGAATTGTGGGGGTCTGGGGCCAACGTCCTGACTTTC.